This T cell receptor (beta chain) was retrieved from a study of cytomegalovirus exposure and HLA in healthy donors. Study at large: Drawn from HLA-typed donors, tens of millions of unique TCRs were held in an early data release.

CDR1 and CDR2 (germline): KGHSH, LQKENI. The CDR3 length is 16 residues. With 3 bases clipped from V and 3 bases from J, the junction kept 11 bases outside the gene matches. The PCR was carried out with 60 Vbeta primers and 13 Jbeta primers. Sequencing used immunoSEQ multiplex PCR; TCRdb keeps in-frame clones, though not all of them. Its listing shows 140,000 to 150,000 clones. Material: PBMCs. The chain employs TRBV18 and TRBJ2-7; 7 positions agree with TRBD1. The source is a male donor in good health and CMV-seronegative. The CDR3 DNA follows: TGTGCCAGCTCACCTCCCCAGGGGGTCTCTTTCTACGAGCAGTACTTC. Protein product: CASSPPQGVSFYEQYF.